Sequencing of this TCR beta chain was carried out in a study of CD8 T cells in Susac syndrome. The RNA input was about 0.5 to 1 ug, and it was reverse transcribed with random hexamers. TCRdb fed the immunoSEQ multiplex PCR reads into MiXCR, producing one record per CDR3 protein. The sample holds approximately 270,000 distinct CDR3 sequences, around 95% seen once. V was pared by 5 bases and J by 4 bases, with 5 bases of the junction left unmatched. Germline assignment: CDR1 MNHEY and CDR2 SVGAGI. There are 14 residues in the CDR3. The V gene is TRBV6-5, the J gene TRBJ2-3, with 8 positions matching TRBD1. Source material: CD4+ T cells from PBMCs. This clonotype was sampled from a human donor with multiple sclerosis. CDR3 sequence reads: CASSDRGSADTQYF. The DNA for the CDR3 is TGTGCCAGCAGTGACAGGGGAAGCGCAGATACGCAGTATTTT.